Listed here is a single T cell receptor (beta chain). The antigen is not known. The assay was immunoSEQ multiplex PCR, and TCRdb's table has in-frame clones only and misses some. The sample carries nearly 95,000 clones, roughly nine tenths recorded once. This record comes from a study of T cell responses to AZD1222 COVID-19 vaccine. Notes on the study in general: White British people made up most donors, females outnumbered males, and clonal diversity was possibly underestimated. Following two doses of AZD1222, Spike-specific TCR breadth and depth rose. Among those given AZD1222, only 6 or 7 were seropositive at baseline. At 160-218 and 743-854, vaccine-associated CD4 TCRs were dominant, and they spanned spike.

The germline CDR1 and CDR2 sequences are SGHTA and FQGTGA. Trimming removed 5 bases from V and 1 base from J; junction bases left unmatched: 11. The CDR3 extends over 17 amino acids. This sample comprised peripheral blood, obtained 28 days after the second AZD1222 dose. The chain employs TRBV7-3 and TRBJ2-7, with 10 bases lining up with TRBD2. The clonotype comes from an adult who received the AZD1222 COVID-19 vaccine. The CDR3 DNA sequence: TGTGCCAGCAGCCCCCGGACTAGCGGACCTTCTTCCTACGAGCAGTACTTC. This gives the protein CASSPRTSGPSSYEQYF.